These T cell receptor beta chains were read from a single sample in a study of T cells in Graves' hyperthyroidism and ophthalmopathy. MiXCR, applied by TCRdb to the multiplex PCR reads, yields one record per CDR3 protein. The sample contains about 660,000 distinct CDR3 sequences, nearly 45% of which appear only once. The specimen was peripheral blood or thyroid tissue (not recorded which). These receptor sequences come from an adult man with Graves' disease, either hyperthyroidism or ophthalmopathy (not recorded which). CDR3s include the opening cysteine and the closing phenylalanine or tryptophan. Each record gives: V gene, J gene, clone size, D gene, CDR3 protein, CDR3 DNA. D genes are given only for firm matches. The size of a clone is reported for some rows only, either as once, few or many, or as a class for expanded clones.

>TRBV7-9|TRBJ1-1|.|.
CASSPPRLDTEAFF
TGTGCCAGCAGCCCCCCACGACTTGATACTGAAGCTTTCTTT
>TRBV5-1|TRBJ1-6|few|.
CASSPNGGRDNSPLHF
TGCGCCAGCAGCCCCAATGGGGGCAGAGATAATTCACCCCTCCACTTT
>TRBV20-1|TRBJ1-5|.|.
CSARAALGGFYQPQHF
TGCAGTGCTAGAGCCGCGCTAGGGGGGTTTTATCAGCCCCAGCATTTT
>TRBV7-9|TRBJ2-5|.|.
CASSQEWGREETQYF
TGCGCCAGCAGCCAAGAGTGGGGACGTGAAGAGACCCAGTACTTC
>TRBV7-4|TRBJ2-5|.|.
CASSLAAGWGTQYF
TGTGCCAGCAGCTTAGCGGCGGGCTGGGGGACCCAGTACTTC
>TRBV6-1|TRBJ2-7|.|TRBD1
CASSVGRGQLEQYF
TGTGCCAGCAGTGTGGGCAGGGGGCAGCTCGAGCAGTACTTC
>TRBV6-1|TRBJ1-4|once|.
CASSGTARENEKLFF
TGTGCCAGCAGTGGGACGGCTCGGGAGAATGAAAAACTGTTTTTT
>TRBV20-1|TRBJ2-7|few|.
CSGKGGPFYEQYF
TGCAGTGGGAAAGGAGGGCCCTTCTACGAGCAGTACTTC
>TRBV25-1|TRBJ1-1|.|.
CASVGRGLNTEAFF
TGTGCCAGCGTTGGCAGGGGACTGAACACTGAAGCTTTCTTT
>TRBV6-5|TRBJ1-2|.|.
CASSYFDGGRLHYGYTF
TGTGCCAGCAGTTATTTTGACGGAGGACGGTTACACTATGGCTACACCTTC
>TRBV7-9|TRBJ2-7|many|TRBD2
CASASGRSYEQYF
TGTGCCAGCGCTAGCGGAAGGTCCTACGAGCAGTACTTC
>TRBV4-1|TRBJ2-5|.|TRBD2
CASSQLHAGGGIGETQYF
TGCGCCAGCAGCCAACTACATGCCGGCGGGGGGATTGGAGAGACCCAGTACTTC
>TRBV12-3/TRBV12-4|TRBJ1-1|many|.
CASSQSRVRNTEAFF
TGTGCCAGCAGCCAATCCAGGGTGAGGAACACTGAAGCTTTCTTT
>TRBV12-5|TRBJ2-7|.|.
CASGFGRGSYEQYF
TGTGCTAGTGGTTTTGGACGGGGATCCTACGAGCAGTACTTC
>TRBV29-1|TRBJ1-5|few|.
CSVSQGRNQPQHF
TGCAGCGTTTCACAGGGTAGGAATCAGCCCCAGCATTTT
>TRBV11-2|TRBJ1-6|.|TRBD1
CASSSGTGGSSPLHF
TGTGCCAGCAGCTCCGGGACAGGGGGCAGTTCACCCCTCCACTTT
>TRBV10-3|TRBJ2-5|.|TRBD2
CAISEGTSLETQYF
TGTGCCATCAGTGAGGGGACTAGCCTAGAGACCCAGTACTTC
>TRBV10-3|TRBJ1-3|many|TRBD1
CAITGTGAGNTIYF
TGTGCCATAACCGGGACAGGGGCTGGAAACACCATATATTTT
>TRBV5-1|TRBJ1-6|many|.
CASSLGQRGNSPLHF
TGCGCCAGCAGCTTAGGACAGCGTGGTAATTCACCCCTCCACTTT
>TRBV20-1|TRBJ1-5|.|.
CSARQGLSNQPQHF
TGCAGTGCTAGACAGGGACTGAGCAATCAGCCCCAGCATTTT
>TRBV7-9|TRBJ1-1|.|TRBD1
CASSLIGKGAIGTEAFF
TGTGCCAGCAGCTTAATCGGAAAGGGGGCAATAGGGACTGAAGCTTTCTTT
>TRBV5-1|TRBJ1-2|.|.
CASSLDPGGGYGYTF
TGCGCCAGCAGCTTGGACCCAGGAGGGGGCTATGGCTACACCTTC
>TRBV11-2|TRBJ1-1|.|.
CASSADTANTEAFF
TGTGCCAGCAGCGCGGACACGGCCAACACTGAAGCTTTCTTT
>TRBV19|TRBJ1-5|.|.
CASSIRGGNQPQHF
TGTGCCAGTAGTATAAGGGGTGGCAATCAGCCCCAGCATTTT